This T cell receptor beta chain was identified during a study of CD8+CD57+ T cells in acquired aplastic anemia. The overall study: An average of roughly 3 ug of DNA was obtained from sorted CD4+ and CD8+ cells.

Sequencing involved patients with CD8+CD57+ cell expansion previously shown by flow cytometry. The TCR beta profiling, which covered VDJ combination and CDR3 sequence, was carried out using genomic DNA as the template. TCRdb redid the calling of the reads with MiXCR, one entry per CDR3 protein. The data contain roughly 250,000 distinct CDR3 sequences, approximately 82% of them singletons. Sequencing used sorted CD4+, CD8+, or CD8+CD57+ T cells (not recorded which) from PBMCs. The receptor comes from a human donor with aplastic anemia.

This chain's CDR3 is CASSFGTETSGANVLTF. The CDR3, as DNA: TGTGCCAGCAGCTTCGGGACAGAGACCTCTGGGGCCAACGTCCTGACTTTC. V usage is TRBV11-2 and J usage is TRBJ2-6; the match to TRBD1 covers 7 bases. V lost 3 bases, J lost 0 bases, and 5 bases stayed unmatched. In germline, CDR1 is SGHAT, CDR2 FQNNGV. The CDR3 extends over 17 amino acids.